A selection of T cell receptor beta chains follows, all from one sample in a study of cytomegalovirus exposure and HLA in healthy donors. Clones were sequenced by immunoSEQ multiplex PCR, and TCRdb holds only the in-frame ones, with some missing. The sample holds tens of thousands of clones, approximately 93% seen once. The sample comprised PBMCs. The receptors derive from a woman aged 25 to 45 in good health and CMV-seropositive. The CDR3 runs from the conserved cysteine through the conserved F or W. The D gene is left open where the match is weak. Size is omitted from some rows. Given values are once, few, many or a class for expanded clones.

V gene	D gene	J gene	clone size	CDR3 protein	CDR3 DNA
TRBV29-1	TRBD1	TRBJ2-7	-	CSAGTGLYEQCF	TGCAGCGCCGGGACAGGGTTATACGAGCAGTGCTTC
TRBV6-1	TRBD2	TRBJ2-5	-	CASSELSPLAGKETQYF	TGTGCCAGCAGTGAACTCTCCCCCCTAGCGGGAAAAGAGACCCAGTACTTC
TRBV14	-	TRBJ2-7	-	CASSQWGTLTYEQYF	TGTGCCAGCAGCCAGTGGGGGACACTAACCTACGAGCAGTACTTC
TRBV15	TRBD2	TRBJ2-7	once	CATSRVAGGGGEQYF	TGTGCCACCAGCAGAGTGGCGGGAGGGGGTGGCGAGCAGTACTTC
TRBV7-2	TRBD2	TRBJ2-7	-	CASSSRTGTSGRNEQYF	TGTGCCAGCAGCTCACGTACCGGGACTAGCGGGAGGAACGAGCAGTACTTC
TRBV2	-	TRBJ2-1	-	CASSDMWEKPYNEQFF	TGTGCCAGCAGTGATATGTGGGAGAAGCCCTACAATGAGCAGTTCTTC
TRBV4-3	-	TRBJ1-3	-	CASSQVTGNTIYF	TGCGCCAGCAGCCAAGTTACAGGAAACACCATATATTTT
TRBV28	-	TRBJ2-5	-	CASSPFLRSQYF	TGTGCCAGCAGTCCCTTCCTGAGGTCCCAGTACTTC
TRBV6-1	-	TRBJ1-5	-	CASSDYRVGQPQHF	TGTGCCAGCAGTGACTACAGGGTTGGTCAGCCCCAGCATTTT
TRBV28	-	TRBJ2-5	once	CASSPDRAKETQYF	TGTGCCAGCAGTCCGGACAGAGCCAAAGAGACCCAGTACTTC
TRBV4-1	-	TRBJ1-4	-	CAIAPGGDTEKLFF	TGCGCCATCGCGCCTGGTGGGGACACTGAAAAACTGTTTTTT
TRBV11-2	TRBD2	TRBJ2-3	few	CASSYSGGSTDTQYF	TGTGCCAGCAGTTATAGCGGGGGTAGCACAGATACGCAGTATTTT
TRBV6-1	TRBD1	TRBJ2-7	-	CASRRGQGKYEQYF	TGTGCCAGCAGAAGGGGACAGGGGAAATACGAGCAGTACTTC
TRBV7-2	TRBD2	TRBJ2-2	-	CASSFKWTSGSPNTGELFF	TGTGCCAGCAGCTTTAAATGGACTAGCGGGAGCCCGAACACCGGGGAGCTGTTTTTT
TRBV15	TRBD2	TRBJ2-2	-	CATSRFTGLAGNDGELFF	TGTGCCACCAGCAGATTTACCGGACTAGCGGGAAACGACGGGGAGCTGTTTTTT
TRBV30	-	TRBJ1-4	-	CAWSTGTTNEKLFF	TGTGCCTGGAGTACAGGGACAACTAATGAAAAACTGTTTTTT
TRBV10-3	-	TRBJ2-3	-	CAISVNLAHTDTQYF	TGTGCCATCAGTGTCAACCTAGCGCACACAGATACGCAGTATTTT
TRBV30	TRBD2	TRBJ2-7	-	CAWTTSGSYEQYF	TGTGCCTGGACGACTAGCGGATCCTACGAGCAGTACTTC
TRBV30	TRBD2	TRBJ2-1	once	CAWSGTSFYEQFF	TGTGCCTGGAGCGGGACTAGTTTCTATGAGCAGTTCTTC
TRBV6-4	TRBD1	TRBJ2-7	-	CASMGTGPYEQYF	TGTGCCAGCATGGGGACAGGGCCCTACGAGCAGTACTTC
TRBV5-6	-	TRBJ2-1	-	CASSFRGSYNEQFF	TGTGCCAGCAGCTTCAGAGGCAGCTACAATGAGCAGTTCTTC
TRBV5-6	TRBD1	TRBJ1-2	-	CASSLAGGFGYTF	TGTGCCAGCAGCTTAGCAGGGGGCTTTGGCTACACCTTC
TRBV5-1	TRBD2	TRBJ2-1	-	CASSSSGSSYNEQFF	TGCGCCAGCAGCTCTAGCGGGAGCTCCTACAATGAGCAGTTCTTC
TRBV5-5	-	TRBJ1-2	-	CASSPPGRVDGYTF	TGTGCCAGCAGCCCCCCGGGCAGGGTGGATGGCTACACCTTC
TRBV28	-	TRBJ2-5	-	CASSFVWESGIQETQYF	TGTGCCAGCAGTTTTGTTTGGGAATCGGGGATACAAGAGACCCAGTACTTC
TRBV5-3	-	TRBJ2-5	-	CARSLAGEGRQETQYF	TGTGCCAGAAGCTTGGCCGGGGAAGGGCGTCAAGAGACCCAGTACTTC
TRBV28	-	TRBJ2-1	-	CASSLGLASEQFF	TGTGCCAGCAGTTTAGGTTTAGCCAGTGAGCAGTTCTTC
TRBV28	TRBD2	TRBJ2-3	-	CASSLRFSGRQDTQYF	TGTGCCAGCAGTTTACGGTTTAGCGGGAGACAAGATACGCAGTATTTT
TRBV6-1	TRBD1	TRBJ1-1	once	CASSDLLWDSEAFF	TGTGCCAGCAGTGATTTGCTCTGGGACAGTGAAGCTTTCTTT
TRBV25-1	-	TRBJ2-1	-	CASSPGGTNYNEQFF	TGTGCCAGCAGCCCCGGCGGTACTAACTACAATGAGCAGTTCTTC
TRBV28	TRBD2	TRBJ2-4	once	CASTDGTSGAKNIQYF	TGTGCCAGCACCGACGGGACTAGCGGAGCCAAAAACATTCAGTACTTC
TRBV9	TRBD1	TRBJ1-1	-	CASSDLGTGGLGTEAFF	TGTGCCAGCAGCGACCTCGGGACAGGGGGCCTCGGCACTGAAGCTTTCTTT
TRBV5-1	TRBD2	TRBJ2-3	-	CASSPQLAGVVDTQYF	TGCGCCAGCAGCCCACAACTAGCGGGAGTTGTAGATACGCAGTATTTT
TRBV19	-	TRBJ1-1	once	CASRGDTNTEAFF	TGTGCCAGTAGAGGGGACACGAACACTGAAGCTTTCTTT
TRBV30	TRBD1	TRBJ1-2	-	CAWQNRGNYGYTF	TGTGCCTGGCAGAACAGGGGAAACTATGGCTACACCTTC
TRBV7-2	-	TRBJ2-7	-	CASSRTAYEQYF	TGTGCCAGCAGCCGGACAGCCTACGAGCAGTACTTC
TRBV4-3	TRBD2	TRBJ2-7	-	CASSQEMSSGYEQYF	TGCGCCAGCAGCCAAGAGATGTCTAGCGGGTACGAGCAGTACTTC
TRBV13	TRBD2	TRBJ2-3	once	CASSLAQGLALPDTQYF	TGTGCCAGCAGCTTAGCTCAGGGACTAGCGTTGCCAGATACGCAGTATTTT
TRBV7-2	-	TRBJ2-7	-	CASSSSFIYEQYF	TGTGCCAGCAGCTCTAGCTTCATTTACGAGCAGTACTTC
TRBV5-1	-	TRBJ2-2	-	CASSLEADSNTGELFF	TGCGCCAGCAGCTTGGAGGCGGACAGTAACACCGGGGAGCTGTTTTTT
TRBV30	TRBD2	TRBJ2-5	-	CAWSGLASGETQYF	TGTGCCTGGAGTGGGTTAGCTAGCGGAGAGACCCAGTACTTC